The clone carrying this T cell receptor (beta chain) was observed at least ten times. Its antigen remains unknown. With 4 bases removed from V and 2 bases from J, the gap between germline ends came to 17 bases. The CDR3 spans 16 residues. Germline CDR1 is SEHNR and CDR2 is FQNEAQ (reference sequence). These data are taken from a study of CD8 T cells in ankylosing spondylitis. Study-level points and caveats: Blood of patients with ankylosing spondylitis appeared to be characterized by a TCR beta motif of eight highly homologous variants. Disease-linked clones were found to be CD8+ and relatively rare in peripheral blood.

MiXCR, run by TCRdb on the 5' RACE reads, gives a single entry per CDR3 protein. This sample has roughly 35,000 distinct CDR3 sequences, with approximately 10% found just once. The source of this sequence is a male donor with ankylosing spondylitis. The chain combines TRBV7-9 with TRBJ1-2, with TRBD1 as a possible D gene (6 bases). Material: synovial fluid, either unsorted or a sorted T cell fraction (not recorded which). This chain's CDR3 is CASSSPTEGGNYGYTF. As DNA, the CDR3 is TGTGCCAGCAGCTCCCCAACAGAGGGGGGGAACTATGGCTACACCTTC.